This entry lists 21 T cell receptor beta chains sequenced from one sample in a study of control samples from healthy donors and cancer patients. Using immunoSEQ multiplex PCR, the repertoire was profiled, and TCRdb retains in-frame clones only, with some absent. Of about 89,000 clones in the sample, over 75% were seen once. Sequenced: blood. These receptors all stem from a woman between 35 and 50 years old in good health.

CDR3 loop: CASSLSASGYTF. DNA of the CDR3: TGTGCCAGCAGCTTATCTGCCAGCGGCTACACCTTC. V is TRBV7-2 and J is TRBJ1-2; D remains unclear. The germline gives CDR1 SGHTA, CDR2 FQGNSA. The CDR3 contains 12 residues. The V gene lost 2 bases and the J gene lost 8 bases, with 9 bases spanning the gap.

The V gene is TRBV19, the J gene TRBJ2-1; 14 bases line up with TRBD2. From germline, CDR1 is LNHDA and CDR2 SQIVND (reference sequence). J lost 2 bases, V lost 5 bases, and 5 bases had no gene match. The CDR3 contains 17 residues. CDR3 region: CASSAGLAGGTYNEQFF. In nucleotides, the CDR3 is TGTGCCAGTAGTGCCGGACTAGCGGGGGGTACCTACAATGAGCAGTTCTTC. The variable domain in full, with the rest retrieved from reference TRBV19 and TRBJ2-1, is DGGITQSPKYLFRKEGQNVTLSCEQNLNHDAMYWYRQDPGQGLRLIYYSQIVNDFQKGDIAEGYSVSREKKESFPLTVTSAQKNPTAFYLCASSAGLAGGTYNEQFFGPGTRLTVL.

This sequence joins TRBV30 and TRBJ1-1; tentative D call: TRBD1 (5 bases). The V and J ends lost 0 bases and 8 bases respectively, with 10 bases between them. The CDR3 consists of 12 residues. The germline V gene has CDR1 GTSNPN and CDR2 SVGIG (reference sequence). The CDR3 coding sequence is TGTGCCTGGAGTGTACGAGGGGCGGAAGCTTTCTTT. This sequence encodes CAWSVRGAEAFF.

The rearrangement joins TRBV6-1 to TRBJ2-7; D may be TRBD2 (6 bases). Germline V CDR1 and CDR2: MNHNS, SASEGT. V lost 3 bases and J lost 3, with 12 bases in between. The CDR3 sequence is 14 residues long. Here the CDR3 DNA reads TGTGCCAGCAGTGAGCGGGGCCAGGACTACGAGCAGTACTTC. Translating gives CASSERGQDYEQYF.

Points on this clone: The junction differs from germline at one of its ends, possibly a read error. CDR3 nucleotide sequence: TGTGCCAGCAGCTTAAAAAGTGTCCCCGTGATTTTT. Protein sequence: CASSLKSVPVIF. The chain combines TRBV11-3 with TRBJ1-4; D remains ambiguous. In germline, CDR1 is SGHNT, CDR2 YENEEA. This CDR3 is built from 12 residues.

This clone appeared a few times. This chain links TRBV7-9 with TRBJ1-6; a weak D match, TRBD1 (5 bases). Germline V CDR1 and CDR2: SEHNR, FQNEAQ (reference sequence). Trimming took off 3 bases at V and 9 bases at J, with 9 bases between the two ends. The CDR3 has 13 amino acids. CDR3 amino acids: CASSLGPISPLHF. Here the CDR3 DNA reads TGTGCCAGCAGCTTGGGACCGATTTCACCCCTCCACTTT.

The chain recombines TRBV5-4 with TRBJ1-2; 8 nucleotides match TRBD1. CDR1 and CDR2 from the germline V gene are SGHNT and YYREEE (reference sequence). J was trimmed by 4 bases and V by 4 bases; bases with no gene match: 9. The CDR3 consists of 15 residues. The CDR3 coding sequence is TGTGCCAGCAGCCGACAGGGGTGGGGCGCCTATGGCTACACCTTC. It specifies CASSRQGWGAYGYTF.

J is TRBJ1-5 and V is TRBV7-2; D possibly corresponds to TRBD1 (5 bases). CDR1 and CDR2 (germline): SGHTA, FQGNSA. The CDR3 loop spans 15 amino acids. V lost 1 base and J lost 5, with 12 bases in between. CDR3 protein: CASSLVGGADQPQHF. The CDR3 nucleotides are TGTGCCAGCAGCTTAGTGGGGGGAGCGGATCAGCCCCAGCATTTT.

This clone was recorded only once. The rearrangement joins TRBV13 to TRBJ2-7, with TRBD2 matching 7 bases. Losses at the gene ends were 2 bases for V and 0 bases for J; bases not matched to a gene: 10. Germline assignment: CDR1 PRHDT and CDR2 FYEKMQ (reference sequence). This CDR3 has 17 amino acids. CDR3 amino acids: CASSLRLAHYSSYEQYF. The CDR3 coding sequence is TGTGCCAGCAGCTTACGACTAGCACATTACAGCTCCTACGAGCAGTACTTC.

This clone was picked up many times. The chain couples TRBV27 to TRBJ1-1; D is perhaps TRBD1 (6 bases). Germline CDR1 is MNHEY and CDR2 is SMNVEV (reference sequence). Trimming shortened V by 5 bases and J by 0 bases, and 7 bases separated the two germline ends. The CDR3 runs 13 residues. Written as DNA, the CDR3 is TGTGCCAGCAGTACAGGGCTGAACACTGAAGCTTTCTTT. Its protein product is CASSTGLNTEAFF.

In this sample, this clone turned up a few times. V and J are TRBV5-1 and TRBJ2-2; TRBD2 matches 7 bases. The CDR3 has 14 amino acids. V lost 2 bases and J lost 3; bases outside the gene matches: 1. The germline V gene has CDR1 SGHRS and CDR2 YFSETQ. CDR3 nucleotides: TGCGCCAGCAGCTTCCGGGGGGACACCGGGGAGCTGTTTTTT. Its translation: CASSFRGDTGELFF.

V is TRBV11-3 and J is TRBJ1-6; D might be TRBD1 (6 bases). CDR1 is SGHNT and CDR2 is YENEEA in the germline V gene. This CDR3 is built from 13 residues. V was cut by 5 bases and J by 7 bases, with 9 bases left in between. The CDR3, as DNA: TGTGCCAGCAGCCCGGGGGCGAATTCACCCCTCCACTTT. It translates to CASSPGANSPLHF.

This rearrangement joins TRBV4-1 to TRBJ2-1; D remains ambiguous. V lost 3 bases to trimming and J lost 5 bases, with 11 bases between them. Germline CDR1 reads MGHRA; CDR2 reads YSYEKL. There are 14 residues in the CDR3. The CDR3: CASSQAAAHNEQFF. The CDR3 DNA is TGCGCCAGCAGCCAGGCCGCCGCGCACAATGAGCAGTTCTTC.

This chain uses TRBV25-1 with TRBJ1-6; TRBD1 aligns across 7 bases. The CDR3 runs 15 residues. The J segment lost 8 bases and the V segment lost 6 bases, leaving 10 bases of the junction unmatched. Per the germline V gene, CDR1 is MGHDK and CDR2 is SYGVNS. The CDR3 loop is CASRVDREGDSPLHF. CDR3 nucleotide sequence: TGTGCCAGCAGAGTCGACAGGGAAGGTGATTCACCCCTCCACTTT.

The rearrangement joins TRBV14 to TRBJ2-5; 7 nucleotides align to TRBD1. CDR1 SGHDN and CDR2 FVKESK come from the germline V gene. Losses at the gene ends were 0 bases for V and 4 bases for J; bases not matched to a gene: 5. The CDR3 sequence is 15 residues long. CDR3 nucleotide sequence: TGTGCCAGCAGCCAAGATGAGACAGGGAGAGAGACCCAGTACTTC. Encoded protein: CASSQDETGRETQYF.

The chain joins TRBV4-2 to TRBJ2-3; D uncertain. Per germline, CDR1 LGHNA and CDR2 YNFKEQ. The CDR3 totals 15 residues. The germline V and J ends were trimmed by 0 bases and 1 base, with 8 bases remaining between them. The CDR3 reads CASSQDTARTDTQYF. The CDR3 DNA reads TGTGCCAGCAGCCAAGATACCGCCCGCACAGATACGCAGTATTTT.

The V gene is TRBV10-3, the J gene TRBJ1-1; D unclear. With 4 bases removed from V and 5 bases from J, the gap between germline ends came to 17 bases. The germline CDR1 and CDR2 sequences are ENHRY and SYGVKD. This CDR3 comprises 15 residues. CDR3 region: CAISVRGRDVTEAFF. CDR3 coding DNA: TGTGCCATCAGTGTTCGAGGGAGGGATGTGACTGAAGCTTTCTTT.

The sample holds a few counts of this clone. V usage is TRBV6-5 and J usage is TRBJ1-2, with 7 nucleotides matching TRBD1. The V gene end was trimmed by 6 bases and the J gene end by 3 bases; junction bases not matched to a gene: 10. Per the germline V gene, CDR1 is MNHEY and CDR2 is SVGAGI. This CDR3 spans 15 amino acids. CDR3: CASSQTGWRDYGYTF. The CDR3 coding sequence is TGTGCCAGCAGCCAGACAGGGTGGAGAGACTATGGCTACACCTTC.

This chain connects TRBV20-1 to TRBJ2-7; a weak D match, TRBD2 (5 bases). With 3 bases removed from V and 6 bases from J, the gap between germline ends came to 15 bases. The CDR3 sequence is 13 residues long. Germline V gives CDR1 DFQATT, CDR2 SNEGSKA (reference sequence). The CDR3 DNA follows: TGCAGTGCTAGTAGAGCTAGCAGCACCGAGCAGTACTTC. Protein sequence: CSASRASSTEQYF.

This clone came up a few times. This chain joins TRBV25-1 and TRBJ1-6; D call uncertain. The V end lost 3 bases, the J end lost 14 bases, and 17 bases lay between the germline ends. This CDR3 is 14 amino acids long. CDR1 and CDR2 from the germline V gene are MGHDK and SYGVNS. The CDR3 bases are TGTGCCAGCAGTGATCCCTGGACTGGTTCGGCCCTCCACTTT. This gives the protein CASSDPWTGSALHF.

The chain couples TRBV5-4 to TRBJ2-2, with D unresolved. From germline, CDR1 is SGHNT and CDR2 YYREEE (reference sequence). With 4 bases removed from V and 6 bases from J, the gap between germline ends came to 10 bases. The CDR3 covers 13 residues. The CDR3 loop reads CASSRSKAGELFF. The CDR3 DNA is TGTGCCAGCAGCCGGTCTAAAGCCGGGGAGCTGTTTTTT.